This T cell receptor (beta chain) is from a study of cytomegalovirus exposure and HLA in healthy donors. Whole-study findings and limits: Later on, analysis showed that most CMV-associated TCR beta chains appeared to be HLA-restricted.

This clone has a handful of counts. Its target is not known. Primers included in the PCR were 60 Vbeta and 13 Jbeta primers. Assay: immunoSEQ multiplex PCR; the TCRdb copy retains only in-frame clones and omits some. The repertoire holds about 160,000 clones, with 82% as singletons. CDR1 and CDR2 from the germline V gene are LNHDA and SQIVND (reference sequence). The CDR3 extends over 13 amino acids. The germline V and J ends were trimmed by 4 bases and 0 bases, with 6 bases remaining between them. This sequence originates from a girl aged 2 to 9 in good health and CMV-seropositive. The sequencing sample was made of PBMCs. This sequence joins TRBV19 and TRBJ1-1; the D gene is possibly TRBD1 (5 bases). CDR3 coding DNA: TGTGCCAGTAGTACGACAGTGAACACTGAAGCTTTCTTT. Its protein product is CASSTTVNTEAFF.